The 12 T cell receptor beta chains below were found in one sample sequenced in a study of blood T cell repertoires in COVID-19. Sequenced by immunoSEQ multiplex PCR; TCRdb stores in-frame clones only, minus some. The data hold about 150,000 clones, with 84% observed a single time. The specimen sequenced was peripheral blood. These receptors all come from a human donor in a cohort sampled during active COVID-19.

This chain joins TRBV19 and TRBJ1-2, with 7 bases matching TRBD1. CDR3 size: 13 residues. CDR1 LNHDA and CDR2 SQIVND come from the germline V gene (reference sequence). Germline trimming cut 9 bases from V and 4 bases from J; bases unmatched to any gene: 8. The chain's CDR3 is CARALRTGYGYTF. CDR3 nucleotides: TGTGCCAGGGCACTTAGGACAGGCTATGGCTACACCTTC.

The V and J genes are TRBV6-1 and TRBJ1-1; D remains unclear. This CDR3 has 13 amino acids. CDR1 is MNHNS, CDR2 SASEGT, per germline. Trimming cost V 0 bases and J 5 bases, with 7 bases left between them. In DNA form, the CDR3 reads TGTGCCAGCAGTGAAGCTCGGGGAACTGAAGCTTTCTTT. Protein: CASSEARGTEAFF.

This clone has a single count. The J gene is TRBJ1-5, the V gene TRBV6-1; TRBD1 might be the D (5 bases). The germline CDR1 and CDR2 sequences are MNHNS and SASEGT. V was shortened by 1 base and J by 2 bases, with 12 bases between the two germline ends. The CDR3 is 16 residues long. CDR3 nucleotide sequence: TGTGCCAGCAGTGAAGGCGGGGGAACCGGCAATCAGCCCCAGCATTTT. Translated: CASSEGGGTGNQPQHF.

CDR3 bases: TGCGCCAGCAGCCGGGGGGAGGGGCAAGAGACCCAGTACTTC. This gives the protein CASSRGEGQETQYF. The chain links TRBV5-1 to TRBJ2-5, with 7 bases matching TRBD2. Germline CDR1 reads SGHRS; CDR2 reads YFSETQ. This CDR3 comprises 14 residues. V dropped 4 bases and J dropped 2; count of bases not matched to a gene: 5.

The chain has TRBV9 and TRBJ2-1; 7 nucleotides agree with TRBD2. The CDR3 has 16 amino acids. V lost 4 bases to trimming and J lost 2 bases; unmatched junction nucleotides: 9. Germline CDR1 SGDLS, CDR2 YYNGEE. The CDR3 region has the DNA TGTGCCAGCAGCCCAGCCGGGGGGAGGGCCTACAATGAGCAGTTCTTC. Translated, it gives CASSPAGGRAYNEQFF.

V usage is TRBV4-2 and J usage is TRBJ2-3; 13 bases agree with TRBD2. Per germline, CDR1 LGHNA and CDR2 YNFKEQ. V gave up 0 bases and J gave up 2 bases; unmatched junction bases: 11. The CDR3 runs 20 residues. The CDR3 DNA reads TGTGCCAGCAGCCAAGAAGCACTAGCGGGGGGGAGACTAATCACAGATACGCAGTATTTT. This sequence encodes CASSQEALAGGRLITDTQYF.

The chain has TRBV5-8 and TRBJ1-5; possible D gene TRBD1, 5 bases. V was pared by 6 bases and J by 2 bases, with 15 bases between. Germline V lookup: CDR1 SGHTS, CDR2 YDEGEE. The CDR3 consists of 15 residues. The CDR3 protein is CASTADPGGNQPQHF. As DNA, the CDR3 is TGTGCCAGCACCGCGGACCCGGGGGGCAATCAGCCCCAGCATTTT.

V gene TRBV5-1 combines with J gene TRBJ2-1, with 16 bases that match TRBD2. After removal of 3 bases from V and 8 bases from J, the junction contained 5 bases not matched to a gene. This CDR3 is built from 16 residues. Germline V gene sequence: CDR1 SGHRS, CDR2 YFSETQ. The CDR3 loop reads CASSWAGTSGRDEQFF. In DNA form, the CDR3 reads TGCGCCAGCAGCTGGGCCGGGACTAGCGGGAGGGATGAGCAGTTCTTC.

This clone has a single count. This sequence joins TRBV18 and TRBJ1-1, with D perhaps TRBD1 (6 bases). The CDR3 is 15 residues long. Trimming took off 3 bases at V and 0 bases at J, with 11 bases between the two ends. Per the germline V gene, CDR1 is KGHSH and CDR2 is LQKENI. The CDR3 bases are TGTGCCAGCTCACCCGCGGACAGAGTGAACACTGAAGCTTTCTTT. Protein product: CASSPADRVNTEAFF.

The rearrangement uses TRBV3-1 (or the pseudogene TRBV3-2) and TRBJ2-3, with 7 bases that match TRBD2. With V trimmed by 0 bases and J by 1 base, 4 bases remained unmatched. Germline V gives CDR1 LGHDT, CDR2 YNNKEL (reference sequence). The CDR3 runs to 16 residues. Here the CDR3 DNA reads TGTGCCAGCAGCCAAGACGGCGGGGGAGGCACAGATACGCAGTATTTT. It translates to CASSQDGGGGTDTQYF.

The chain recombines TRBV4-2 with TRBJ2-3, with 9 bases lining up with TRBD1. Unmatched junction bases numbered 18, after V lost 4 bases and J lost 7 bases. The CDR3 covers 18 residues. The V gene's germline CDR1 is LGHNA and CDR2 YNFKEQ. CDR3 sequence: CASSPYRDRTGVDNTQYF. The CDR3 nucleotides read TGTGCCAGCAGCCCTTATCGGGACCGGACAGGGGTGGACAATACGCAGTATTTT.

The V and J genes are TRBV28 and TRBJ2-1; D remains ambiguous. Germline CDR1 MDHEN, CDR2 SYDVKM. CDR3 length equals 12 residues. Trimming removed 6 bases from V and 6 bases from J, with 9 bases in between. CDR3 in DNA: TGTGCCAGCAGCCACAGTAGCAATGAGCAGTTCTTC. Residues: CASSHSSNEQFF.